The entry below gives a single TCR beta chain sequence along with its context. This record belongs to a study of technical replicates of blood from a few donors. TCRdb's copy holds only in-frame clones and misses some; the assay was immunoSEQ multiplex PCR. This sample yields tens of thousands of clones, of which 91% are seen a single time; less than 5% belongs to the top ten. The CDR3 covers 14 residues. V lost 6 bases and J 3 bases, leaving 11 bases between the germline ends. Germline assignment: CDR1 SNHLY and CDR2 FYNNEI. This TCR was sampled from a human donor in good health. Some clones in this sample may be carry-over from other donors' samples. The V call is TRBV2, the J call TRBJ1-4; D may be TRBD1 (6 bases). Sequencing input: PBMCs. The CDR3 DNA follows: TGTGCCAGCAGCGGCGGACAGTCTAATGAAAAACTGTTTTTT. Its translation is CASSGGQSNEKLFF.